The sequence of this TCR beta chain was determined in a study of OX40 agonist ivuxolimab in advanced cancers. Regarding the study as a whole: The authors did not determine the antigen specificity of the expanded peripheral T cells. Clonal expansion from baseline to week 6 occurred in both CD4+ and CD8+ T cells.

V was shortened by 4 bases and J by 10 bases, with 20 bases between the two germline ends. The CDR3 is made up of 14 amino acids. CDR1 is SQVTM and CDR2 is ANQGSEA in the germline V gene. At baseline, cycle 4 day 1, and cycle 7 day 1, blood was sampled. Here immunoSEQ multiplex PCR was the method, and the copy in TCRdb shows in-frame clones only, minus some. The data show about 64,000 clones, around 83% seen once. Remarks on this clone: Its target is not known.

The sequencing here drew on CD4+ or CD8+ T cells sorted from blood, taken in a trial of the OX40 agonist ivuxolimab. V gene TRBV29-1 combines with J gene TRBJ2-1; no firm D call. The TCR sequence derives from an adult with an advanced solid tumor such as melanoma, head and neck, liver or kidney cancer. CDR3 bases: TGCAGCGTTGGTACTTTGATTTGGCAGGCAGAGCAGTTCTTC. Translating it yields CSVGTLIWQAEQFF.